Below are 21 T cell receptor beta chains sequenced from a single sample in a study of Graves' ophthalmopathy and Graves' hyperthyroidism. TCR beta CDR3 regions were amplified from RNA transcripts. After a first-round RT-PCR with HTBI primers, a second-round multiplex PCR was run. Using its own MiXCR run on the multiplex PCR reads, TCRdb lists one record per CDR3 protein. The profile shows over a million distinct CDR3 sequences, 36% of them singletons. Input material: peripheral blood or thyroid tissue (not recorded which). These receptors were taken from an adult man with Graves' hyperthyroidism.

This clonotype was seen many times. The chain is built from TRBV7-6 and TRBJ1-1, with D hard to call. The V end lost 1 base, the J end lost 1 base, and 19 bases lay between the germline ends. The germline V gene encodes CDR1 SGHVS and CDR2 FNYEAQ. The CDR3 has 18 residues. The CDR3 region is CASSLVPGSVISNTEAFF. CDR3 DNA sequence: TGTGCCAGCAGCTTAGTGCCGGGGTCAGTAATTTCGAACACTGAAGCTTTCTTT.

This clonotype was detected only a few times. The chain employs TRBV29-1 and TRBJ2-5; 11 bases align to TRBD1. This CDR3 has 13 amino acids. V was clipped by 6 bases and J by 4 bases; unmatched bases: 4. Germline assignment: CDR1 SQVTM and CDR2 ANQGSEA. The CDR3 DNA is TGCAGCGTGCGGACAGGGGGCAGAGAGACCCAGTACTTC. Encoded protein: CSVRTGGRETQYF.

This clonotype appeared many times. V usage is TRBV20-1 and J usage is TRBJ2-7; D possibly corresponds to TRBD2 (5 bases). The CDR3 is 14 residues long. Germline V lookup: CDR1 DFQATT, CDR2 SNEGSKA (reference sequence). V gave up 4 bases and J gave up 3 bases, with 16 bases separating them. The chain's CDR3 is CSATGGGLGYEQYF. CDR3 nucleotide sequence: TGCAGTGCTACCGGAGGTGGCCTTGGCTACGAGCAGTACTTC.

This clonotype has only a few counts. V gene TRBV20-1 combines with J gene TRBJ1-3; D remains ambiguous. This CDR3 spans 15 amino acids. The ends were cut back, 0 bases at V and 0 bases at J, with 9 bases in the middle. The germline V gene encodes CDR1 DFQATT and CDR2 SNEGSKA (reference sequence). The CDR3 nucleotides are TGCAGTGCTAGAGATCCCCTCCTCTCTGGAAACACCATATATTTT. Its translation: CSARDPLLSGNTIYF.

At least ten counts were recorded for this clonotype. The chain employs TRBV15 and TRBJ2-2, with no clear D. The V end was cut by 4 bases, the J end by 5 bases, with 5 bases between. The CDR3 is made up of 12 amino acids. The germline CDR1 and CDR2 sequences are LNHNV and YYDKDF (reference sequence). CDR3 in amino acids: CATSTRTGELFF. DNA for the CDR3: TGTGCCACCAGCACCCGGACCGGGGAGCTGTTTTTT.

The chain joins TRBV24-1 to TRBJ1-2; D is ambiguous. Germline loops: CDR1 KGHDR, CDR2 SFDVKD. The CDR3 consists of 14 residues. Trimming removed 3 bases at V and 7 bases at J, with 14 bases between. This chain's CDR3 is CATSDAGREVGYTF. CDR3 DNA sequence: TGTGCCACCAGTGATGCCGGGCGGGAGGTTGGCTACACCTTC.

This chain uses TRBV7-6 with TRBJ1-4; no firm D call. V lost 0 bases and J lost 8, with 10 bases in between. The germline V gene encodes CDR1 SGHVS and CDR2 FNYEAQ. The CDR3 covers 14 residues. CDR3: CASSLAHRGEKLFF. CDR3 in DNA: TGTGCCAGCAGCTTAGCTCACCGAGGGGAAAAACTGTTTTTT.

This clonotype was seen ten or more times. The chain couples TRBV19 to TRBJ2-5, with D perhaps TRBD2 (6 bases). Germline CDR1 reads LNHDA; CDR2 reads SQIVND (reference sequence). Trimming shortened V by 3 bases and J by 4 bases, and 21 bases separated the two germline ends. The CDR3 runs 17 residues. The CDR3 DNA reads TGTGCCAGTAGTATTCACCCCACCAGGATCGGGAGAGAGACCCAGTACTTC. This codes for CASSIHPTRIGRETQYF.

This clonotype was detected once. The chain recombines TRBV29-1 with TRBJ2-5, with 9 positions matching TRBD1. The CDR3 sequence is 21 residues long. The V gene end was trimmed by 3 bases and the J gene end by 5 bases; junction bases not matched to a gene: 28. CDR1 and CDR2 from the germline V gene are SQVTM and ANQGSEA. CDR3 DNA: TGCAGCGTTGACTTCGACAGGGGGTGGCTTAGCGTTGGCGTAAAGTCGGAGACCCAGTACTTC. This gives the protein CSVDFDRGWLSVGVKSETQYF. The variable domain in full, completed from reference TRBV29-1 and TRBJ2-5, reads SAVISQKPSRDICQRGTSLTIQCQVDSQVTMMFWYRQQPGQSLTLIATANQGSEATYESGFVIDKFPISRPNLTFSTLTVSNMSPEDSSIYLCSVDFDRGWLSVGVKSETQYFGPGTRLLVL.

The rearrangement uses TRBV12-3 or TRBV12-4 and TRBJ1-5; D possibly corresponds to TRBD1 (6 bases). Between the trimmed V and J ends, which lost 7 bases and 4 bases, there was a span of 17 bases. This CDR3 comprises 15 residues. CDR3 amino acids: CASIHTGAGNQPQHF. For the CDR3, the DNA is TGTGCCAGCATCCACACGGGGGCAGGGAATCAGCCCCAGCATTTT.

V usage is TRBV7-2 and J usage is TRBJ1-6; TRBD1 matches at 8 bases. Germline V lookup: CDR1 SGHTA, CDR2 FQGNSA. V shed 8 bases and J 10 bases; nucleotides not matched to a gene: 4. The CDR3 sequence is 12 residues long. This CDR3 is CASQGAASPLHF. CDR3 coding DNA: TGTGCCAGCCAGGGGGCGGCATCACCCCTCCACTTT.

As concerns this clonotype: Given the absence of the conserved phenylalanine or tryptophan at the CDR3 end, a read error is likely. Because the CDR3's place on the DNA is in doubt, the DNA is left out and the CDR3 is given as listed by TCRdb. This sequence joins TRBV5-2 and TRBJ1-1; the D call of TRBD1 is as the table states it, not checked on the DNA. TRBV5-2 is classified as a pseudogene. The CDR3 numbers 10 amino acids, ends counted. CDR3 sequence reads: CASRETGATL.

In this sample, this clonotype turned up many times. The J gene is TRBJ2-5, the V gene TRBV7-9, with TRBD2 identical over 14 bases. The CDR3 totals 15 residues. Germline V gene data show CDR1 as SEHNR and CDR2 as FQNEAQ (reference sequence). The junction had 7 bases not matched to a gene; V was cut back by 8 bases and J by 5 bases. CDR3 region: CASGRTSGGYETQYF. The CDR3 nucleotides are TGTGCCAGCGGAAGGACTAGCGGGGGGTATGAGACCCAGTACTTC.

This clonotype was seen repeatedly, ten times or more. CDR3 amino acids: CATSRVSGTMKKTQYF. The DNA of the CDR3 is TGTGCCACCAGCAGAGTCTCCGGGACGATGAAGAAGACCCAGTACTTC. The genes are TRBV15 and TRBJ2-5; either TRBD1 or TRBD2 may supply D (5 bases each). This CDR3 spans 16 amino acids. Trimming stripped 1 base from V and 6 bases from J, with 18 bases between. CDR1 is LNHNV and CDR2 is YYDKDF in the germline V gene (reference sequence). The variable domain in full, with the rest retrieved from reference TRBV15 and TRBJ2-5, is DAMVIQNPRYQVTQFGKPVTLSCSQTLNHNVMYWYQQKSSQAPKLLFHYYDKDFNNEADTPDNFQSRRPNTSFCFLDIRSPGLGDTAMYLCATSRVSGTMKKTQYFGPGTRLLVL.

The chain combines TRBV7-9 with TRBJ2-2; D gene unclear. Germline V gene lookup returns CDR1 SEHNR and CDR2 FQNEAQ (reference sequence). This CDR3 contains 18 residues. Deletions cut 1 base from V and 1 base from J, with 16 bases between. The CDR3 nucleotides read TGTGCCAGCAGCTTAGGCGCCCGGGTCAGACAGAACACCGGGGAGCTGTTTTTT. The encoded protein is CASSLGARVRQNTGELFF.

This clonotype has a handful of counts. The V call is TRBV9, the J call TRBJ1-1, with D perhaps matching TRBD1 (5 bases). CDR1 is SGDLS, CDR2 YYNGEE, per germline. There are 13 residues in the CDR3. Trimming took off 4 bases at V and 4 bases at J, with 11 bases between the two ends. The CDR3 loop is CASSPWGVTEAFF. CDR3 DNA: TGTGCCAGCAGCCCATGGGGGGTCACTGAAGCTTTCTTT.

As for this clonotype: This could be a read error, since a much larger clone is one nucleotide away. The V gene is TRBV20-1, the J gene TRBJ2-7; 7 bases agree with TRBD2. V lost 5 bases and J lost 6; bases outside the gene matches: 10. Germline lookup yields CDR1 DFQATT and CDR2 SNEGSKA (reference sequence). The CDR3 has 13 amino acids. This CDR3 is CSAGGGTGGEQYF. The CDR3 bases are TGCAGTGCTGGGGGAGGCACGGGAGGCGAGCAGTACTTC.

This clonotype was recorded at least ten times. The rearrangement links TRBV7-8 to TRBJ1-1; no definite D call. Trimming took off 1 base at V and 9 bases at J, with 9 bases between the two ends. CDR1 and CDR2 from the germline V gene are SGHVS and FQNEAQ. The CDR3 sequence is 12 residues long. CDR3 bases: TGTGCCAGCAGCTTAGAAGGAGGGAAAGCTTTCTTT. Protein product: CASSLEGGKAFF. Together with reference TRBV7-8 and TRBJ1-1, the CDR3 gives the full variable domain: GAGVSQSPRYKVAKRGQDVALRCDPISGHVSLFWYQQALGQGPEFLTYFQNEAQLDKSGLPSDRFFAERPEGSVSTLKIQRTQQEDSAVYLCASSLEGGKAFFGQGTRLTVV.

The sample holds a few counts of this clonotype. A read error may produce the germline difference seen at one junction end. This chain connects TRBV5-1 to TRBJ2-7; TRBD1 is a possible D gene (6 bases). The CDR3 has 14 residues. Germline V gene lookup returns CDR1 SGHRS and CDR2 YFSETQ. The CDR3 nucleotides are TGCGCCAGCAGCTTGGCCACAGGGCTTGCCGAGCAGTGCTTC. It is translated as CASSLATGLAEQCF.

V is TRBV4-3 and J is TRBJ2-7, with D tentatively TRBD1 (7 bases). This CDR3 comprises 15 residues. V gave up 0 bases and J gave up 4 bases, with 13 bases separating them. Germline-derived CDR1 and CDR2 are LGHNA and YSLEER. The CDR3 region is CASSQEGAGGYEQYF. DNA of the CDR3: TGCGCCAGCAGCCAAGAAGGGGCAGGGGGGTACGAGCAGTACTTC.

At least ten counts were recorded for this clonotype. V is TRBV29-1 and J is TRBJ1-2; D is unresolved. CDR1 is SQVTM and CDR2 is ANQGSEA in the germline V gene. The V end lost 6 bases, the J end lost 5 bases, and 16 bases lay between the germline ends. The CDR3 has 13 residues. The CDR3 nucleotides are TGCAGCGTGCAGTGGACGGTCCGATATGGCTACACCTTC. Its translation is CSVQWTVRYGYTF.